The rows below give T cell receptor beta chains drawn from one sample of a study of PD-1 blockade in classical Hodgkin lymphoma. Libraries were prepared by immunoSEQ multiplex PCR; TCRdb keeps only in-frame clonotypes and omits some of them. Here the sample spans 80,000 to 95,000 clones, about 83% being singletons. The sample here was peripheral blood mononuclear cells (PBMCs), taken before the fourth cycle of nivolumab. The receptors come from a human donor with classical Hodgkin lymphoma. CDR3s include the opening cysteine and the closing phenylalanine or tryptophan. Each record gives: J gene, clone size, D gene, V gene, CDR3 protein, CDR3 DNA. D genes are given only for firm matches. Part of the rows lack a size; the others show once, few, many or a class for expanded clones.

TRBJ2-7	-	TRBD2	TRBV7-9	CASSPWGGSYEQYF	TGTGCCAGCAGCCCATGGGGGGGGTCCTACGAGCAGTACTTC
TRBJ1-2	-	-	TRBV5-6	CASSFIGQPYGYTF	TGTGCCAGCAGCTTTATCGGGCAGCCCTATGGCTACACCTTC
TRBJ2-1	-	TRBD2	TRBV6-5	CASSPSGSSYNEQFF	TGTGCCAGCAGCCCAAGCGGGAGCTCCTACAATGAGCAGTTCTTC
TRBJ1-4	-	TRBD1	TRBV28	CASSASRGQGDEKLFF	TGTGCCAGCAGTGCCTCGCGGGGACAGGGAGATGAAAAACTGTTTTTT
TRBJ1-4	-	-	TRBV18	CASSPGRRGEKLFF	TGTGCCAGCTCACCGGGACGCAGAGGAGAAAAACTGTTTTTT
TRBJ1-5	once	-	TRBV11-1	CASSKDGDQPQHF	TGTGCCAGCAGCAAGGACGGGGATCAGCCCCAGCATTTT
TRBJ2-7	few	TRBD2	TRBV7-3	CASSTLAGAGYEQYF	TGTGCCAGCAGCACACTAGCGGGAGCAGGTTACGAGCAGTACTTC
TRBJ2-7	-	-	TRBV9	CASSVAGGPNYEQYF	TGTGCCAGCAGCGTAGCTGGGGGTCCTAACTACGAGCAGTACTTC
TRBJ2-2	-	-	TRBV6-4	CASSDRGTGELFF	TGTGCCAGCAGTGACCGGGGGACCGGGGAGCTGTTTTTT
TRBJ2-7	-	-	TRBV10-3	CAISESMFQSKPSTYEQYF	TGTGCCATCAGTGAGTCGATGTTCCAAAGCAAGCCGTCTACCTACGAGCAGTACTTC
TRBJ2-7	-	-	TRBV30	CAWSAKGSYEQYF	TGTGCCTGGAGTGCCAAAGGTTCGTACGAGCAGTACTTC
TRBJ2-2	-	-	TRBV11-2	CASSLDQTDTGELFF	TGTGCCAGCAGCTTAGATCAAACAGACACCGGGGAGCTGTTTTTT
TRBJ1-1	-	-	TRBV6-5	CASHTPRKEAFF	TGTGCCAGCCATACCCCCCGCAAGGAAGCTTTCTTT
TRBJ2-3	once	-	TRBV5-1	CASSLGRGLRTDTQYF	TGCGCCAGCAGCTTGGGGAGAGGGCTCCGCACAGATACGCAGTATTTT
TRBJ1-1	-	TRBD1	TRBV29-1	CSVYRGNTEAFF	TGCAGCGTTTACAGGGGCAACACTGAAGCTTTCTTT
TRBJ2-1	-	-	TRBV7-6	CASSLGANVHEQFF	TGTGCCAGCAGCTTAGGCGCTAATGTCCATGAGCAGTTCTTC
TRBJ1-2	-	-	TRBV28	CASSDLSGNTF	TGTGCCAGCAGCGACCTCTCTGGGAACACCTTC
TRBJ2-5	-	-	TRBV9	CASSVGAMGETQYF	TGTGCCAGCAGCGTAGGAGCTATGGGGGAGACCCAGTACTTC
TRBJ2-5	-	TRBD2	TRBV5-1	CASSTGRAGGEETQYF	TGCGCCAGCAGCACCGGCCGCGCGGGAGGGGAGGAGACCCAGTACTTC
TRBJ2-5	-	-	TRBV7-2	CASSLVGQGGETQYF	TGTGCCAGCAGCTTAGTGGGGCAGGGAGGAGAGACCCAGTACTTC
TRBJ1-4	once	-	TRBV5-1	CASSWVGAGGEKLFF	TGCGCCAGCAGCTGGGTGGGTGCCGGGGGTGAAAAACTGTTTTTT
TRBJ2-7	-	-	TRBV4-3	CASSQGLEGFRSYEQYF	TGCGCCAGCAGCCAAGGCTTGGAGGGATTTAGGTCCTACGAGCAGTACTTC
TRBJ1-2	-	-	TRBV6-5	CASSQGNGYTF	TGTGCCAGCAGCCAGGGTAATGGCTACACCTTC
TRBJ1-2	-	-	TRBV10-3	CAIRQEGFLGYTF	TGTGCCATTAGACAGGAAGGGTTCCTGGGCTACACCTTC
TRBJ2-2	once	-	TRBV14	CASSLHLSGMGLRELFF	TGTGCCAGCAGCCTCCACCTTTCCGGGATGGGGCTCCGGGAGCTGTTTTTT
TRBJ2-5	-	-	TRBV6-1	CASSEVETQYF	TGTGCCAGCAGTGAAGTGGAGACCCAGTACTTC
TRBJ2-3	once	TRBD2	TRBV4-1	CASSLSTSGLDTQYF	TGCGCCAGCAGCCTTTCGACTAGCGGGCTGGATACGCAGTATTTT
TRBJ1-2	once	-	TRBV5-1	CASSLDGGGYTF	TGCGCCAGCAGCTTGGACGGGGGCGGCTACACCTTC